This paragraph reports one TCR beta chain. The Seattle patients, enrolled during active infection, were followed longitudinally. The data stem from a study of blood T cell repertoires in COVID-19. Study information: The United States, Italy and Spain supplied acute and convalescent COVID-19 samples. PBMCs, B-cell-depleted T cells, or T cells were the source of the cDNA or gDNA that made up the material.

Per the study methods: Amplification from reference gene primers served as the basis for estimated nucleated cell counts. TCRdb's copy holds only in-frame clones and misses some; the assay was immunoSEQ multiplex PCR. The V and J calls and clone size are taken from that table; D and trimming were inferred from the DNA. The sample holds under 90,000 clones, 90% to 95% seen once. CDR3 size: 17 residues. Germline-derived CDR1 and CDR2 are LGHDT and YNNKEL (reference sequence). V gave up 4 bases and J gave up 3 bases, with 18 bases separating them. The origin of this receptor is a man aged 40-49 years with COVID-19, enrolled during active disease. The material sequenced was peripheral blood. This sequence joins TRBV3-1 (or the pseudogene TRBV3-2) and TRBJ1-4; D is ambiguous. The CDR3 loop is CASSPTNYLRANEKLFF. The DNA for the CDR3 is TGTGCCAGCAGCCCCACCAACTACTTAAGAGCTAATGAAAAACTGTTTTTT.